This TCR beta chain was sequenced during a study of Ad26.COV2.S vaccination and SARS-CoV-2 variants. General observations from the study: Following vaccination, spike-specific CD8+ and CD4+ T cell responses reportedly exhibited substantial breadth.

V lost 8 bases and J 0 bases, leaving 25 bases between the germline ends. There are 18 residues in the CDR3. Germline V CDR1 and CDR2: MDHEN, SYDVKM. Some clones are missing from TCRdb's copy, which holds only in-frame ones; the method was immunoSEQ multiplex PCR. The sample carries roughly 140,000 clones, roughly 85% recorded once. Worth noting for this clone: No antigen is known for it.

The chain joins TRBV28 to TRBJ2-5; D remains unclear. This receptor was obtained from a human donor who had recovered from COVID-19. The source material was peripheral blood, sampled after recovery from COVID-19. CDR3 sequence (DNA): TGTGCCAGCCCGAGCCCTTCCCAGCCGGCAGGCCACCAAGAGACCCAGTACTTC. As protein: CASPSPSQPAGHQETQYF.